This TCR beta chain was recorded in a study of CD8+ T cells in alopecia areata. Findings and limits, study-wide: Scalp samples also yield sequences of resident alphabeta T cells from normal skin. Many of the expanded lesional clones endured in scalp and blood while on tofacitinib.

J gave up 4 bases and V 4 bases, and 12 bases lay outside the gene matches. Germline-derived CDR1 and CDR2 are MDHEN and SYDVKM. The CDR3 is made up of 17 amino acids. Treatment given: oral pan-JAK inhibitor, 5-10 mg twice daily. Worth noting for this clone: Its antigen is currently unknown.

It was cDNA, reverse transcribed from extracted RNA, that served as the sequencing template. Data came from immunoSEQ multiplex PCR; TCRdb stores just in-frame clones and leaves some out. There are roughly 210,000 clones in the sample; approximately 45% occur only once, and roughly 2.6% lies in the top ten. The starting material was CD4+ T cells sorted from blood, obtained at approximately week 36, from a patient treated with tofacitinib. The TCR was taken from a human donor with alopecia areata. The chain joins TRBV28 to TRBJ2-3; 9 nucleotides align to TRBD2. CDR3 nucleotide sequence: TGTGCCAGCAGTTCCATCCCTGGCGGGAGGGCCCCAGATACGCAGTATTTT. It is translated as CASSSIPGGRAPDTQYF.